These 7 T cell receptor beta chains originate from one sample sequenced in a study of Graves' ophthalmopathy and Graves' hyperthyroidism. Transcripts of RNA were the source for amplifying TCR beta CDR3 regions. Following a first-round RT-PCR that used HTBI primers, a second-round multiplex PCR was carried out. TCRdb ran MiXCR on the multiplex PCR reads and lists one entry per CDR3 protein. The sample has around 590,000 distinct CDR3 sequences, under 45% seen once. Sequences were obtained from peripheral blood or thyroid tissue (not recorded which). Receptors originate from an adult man with Graves' hyperthyroidism.

In this sample, this clonotype turned up many times. The CDR3 DNA sequence: TGTGCCAGCAGCCCCACCTGGGGCAGAGGGAACACTGAAGCTTTCTTT. Amino acid sequence: CASSPTWGRGNTEAFF. The chain is built from TRBV7-2 and TRBJ1-1; the D gene is possibly TRBD1 (5 bases). The V and J ends lost 5 bases and 1 base respectively, with 17 bases between them. This CDR3 comprises 16 residues. Germline values: CDR1 SGHTA, CDR2 FQGNSA.

This clonotype has ten or more counts. The chain is built from TRBV4-1 and TRBJ1-1; D gene uncertain. This CDR3 has 14 residues. Germline CDR1 is MGHRA and CDR2 is YSYEKL. Trimming took 1 base from V and 2 from J, leaving 8 bases between them. CDR3: CASSQAGDNTEAFF. The DNA of the CDR3 is TGCGCCAGCAGCCAAGCTGGAGACAACACTGAAGCTTTCTTT.

The table lists this clonotype with a few counts. The chain joins TRBV12-5 to TRBJ1-5; unclear D gene. Germline V lookup: CDR1 LGHNT, CDR2 FRNRAP. V shed 0 bases and J shed 6 bases, with 18 bases lying between them. The CDR3 sequence is 17 residues long. CDR3 loop: CASGLVPFGEPFQPQHF. CDR3 nucleotide sequence: TGTGCTAGTGGTTTGGTACCATTCGGGGAGCCGTTTCAGCCCCAGCATTTT. Full variable domain (outside the CDR3, taken from reference TRBV12-5 and TRBJ1-5): DARVTQTPRHKVTEMGQEVTMRCQPILGHNTVFWYRQTMMQGLELLAYFRNRAPLDDSGMPKDRFSAEMPDATLATLKIQPSEPRDSAVYFCASGLVPFGEPFQPQHFGDGTRLSIL.

A remark on this clonotype: One base away lies a much larger clone, so this may be a sequencing read error. The chain couples TRBV7-9 to TRBJ1-5; a possible D gene is TRBD1 (5 bases). The germline CDR1 and CDR2 sequences are SEHNR and FQNEAQ (reference sequence). This CDR3 has 13 amino acids. The V end lost 1 base, the J end lost 7 bases, and 8 bases lay between the germline ends. The CDR3 DNA reads as TGTGCCAGCAGCTTAGGCAGGGCACAGCCCCAGCATTTT. This codes for CASSLGRAQPQHF.

In its sample, this clonotype was seen once. Written as DNA, the CDR3 is TGCAGCGCTGGACAGGGTGAAGAGACCCAGTACTTC. Its translation is CSAGQGEETQYF. The V gene is TRBV29-1, the J gene TRBJ2-5; 8 bases are shared with TRBD1. Trimming removed 7 bases from V and 3 bases from J; junction bases left unmatched: 4. Germline CDR1 SQVTM, CDR2 ANQGSEA. CDR3 length equals 12 residues. Full variable domain (rest looked up from reference TRBV29-1 and TRBJ2-5): SAVISQKPSRDICQRGTSLTIQCQVDSQVTMMFWYRQQPGQSLTLIATANQGSEATYESGFVIDKFPISRPNLTFSTLTVSNMSPEDSSIYLCSAGQGEETQYFGPGTRLLVL.

V usage is TRBV19 and J usage is TRBJ1-5, with 9 bases lining up with TRBD1. The V and J ends lost 7 bases and 8 bases, in that order; junction bases with no gene match: 12. Germline V CDR1 and CDR2: LNHDA, SQIVND (reference sequence). The CDR3 extends over 15 amino acids. The CDR3 coding sequence is TGTGCCAGTACCCCATGGGAACAGGGGGCTGAGCCCCAGCATTTT. It specifies CASTPWEQGAEPQHF.

V usage is TRBV20-1 and J usage is TRBJ2-5; the match to TRBD1 covers 10 bases. CDR3 length: 16 residues. Trimming removed 5 bases from V and 5 bases from J; junction bases left unmatched: 14. Germline CDR1 DFQATT, CDR2 SNEGSKA (reference sequence). The CDR3 protein is CSAPPQGQGQMETQYF. In DNA form, the CDR3 reads TGCAGTGCTCCCCCACAGGGACAGGGGCAAATGGAGACCCAGTACTTC.